This T cell receptor beta chain emerged from a study of blood T cell repertoires in COVID-19 (dated by TCRdb to about 2020). Regarding the complete study: Samples covering the acute and convalescent phases of COVID-19 were provided by collaborators in the United States, Italy and Spain. Samples were obtained from the ongoing ImmuneRACE study (first 160 participants) and from 1,254 subjects provided by 6 global collaborators. A de-identified subject ID, COVID-19 status, age in years and sex were almost always included in the sample metadata. Deeply sampled blood TCRbeta repertoires from subjects exposed to, actively infected with, or recovered from COVID-19 were included in the dataset. The repertoires were released in a freely available public database meant as a resource for research on the immune response to SARS-CoV-2. The prospective study material was composed of cDNA or gDNA derived from T cells, B-cell-depleted T cells, or PBMCs. Where available, HLA class I and class II types were obtained from metadata supplied by the sample provider rather than from assay-based typing.

Summary of the overall study and its limitations: Clinical and demographic metadata were provided uncurated, with the amount varying by source and participant.

Whole blood was collected in K2EDTA tubes by collaborating institutions according to the institutions' own protocols. For TCRbeta analysis, collaborators shipped samples as frozen whole blood, isolated PBMCs, or DNA extracted from either of those sample types. The CDR3 runs 15 amino acids, cysteine and phenylalanine included. The only DNA kept is the CDR3, 45 bases in frame from the first base. V is cut by 4 bases and J by 0 bases, and the space between the germline ends is 13 bases. According to the germline V gene, CDR1 reads MDHEN and CDR2 reads SYDVKM. Points on this clone: Its specific antigen is unknown. No much larger clonotype is one base removed from it; base qualities were not supplied.

The immunoSEQ Assay, a bias-controlled multiplex PCR, was used to amplify TCRbeta CDR3 regions from genomic DNA. As for the original processing: The number of nucleated cells in each sample was estimated from the amplification of reference gene primers within the assay. To quantify the absolute abundance of each unique TCRbeta CDR3 rearrangement, sequence reads were collapsed and filtered. For each sample, productive Simpson clonality was calculated as the square root of Simpson's diversity index over productive rearrangements. Drawn from immuneACCESS, this table holds only the in-frame rearrangements with V and J called that TCRdb kept. Clones are partly lost; checked studies trace under half to an unresolved V gene and leave the rest unexplained. The DNA gave D and trimming, while V, J and clone size come from that table. The sample has approximately 300,000 clones on record, approximately 88% of them singletons. In total, the top ten clones hold 3% to 4% of the sample.

The source material was peripheral blood. The V gene is TRBV28 and the J gene is TRBJ2-7; confidence is insufficient to name the D gene. The clonotype was recovered from a woman aged 45-60 years with active or convalescent COVID-19. The encoded CDR3 is CASSYRLLSSYEQYF. In nucleotides, the sequence is TGTGCCAGCAGTTACCGACTCTTAAGCTCCTACGAGCAGTACTTC.